This T cell receptor beta chain is drawn from a study of shared clonotypes between healthy human individuals. Naive CD8 populations comprised CD45RO-negative cells positively selected for CCR7, excluding terminally differentiated effector memory CD45RA+ cells. Each sample came from a Caucasian adult donor living in Nashville, Tennessee. Produced via immunoSEQ multiplex PCR; TCRdb's table is partial and in-frame only. The sample records millions of clones, 90% to 95% being singletons. The CDR3 totals 15 residues. V was pared by 3 bases and J by 9 bases, with 18 bases between. The germline V gene has CDR1 LGHNA and CDR2 YNFKEQ.

The sequencing input was naive CD8+ T cells from PBMCs. This chain connects TRBV4-2 to TRBJ2-1; no reliable D call. The receptor's source is a man aged 18 to 29 in good health. Some clones in this sample may be carry-over from other donors' samples. Here the CDR3 reads CASSHGTDILGEQFF. CDR3 nucleotides: TGTGCCAGCAGCCACGGAACAGATATTCTAGGTGAGCAGTTCTTC.